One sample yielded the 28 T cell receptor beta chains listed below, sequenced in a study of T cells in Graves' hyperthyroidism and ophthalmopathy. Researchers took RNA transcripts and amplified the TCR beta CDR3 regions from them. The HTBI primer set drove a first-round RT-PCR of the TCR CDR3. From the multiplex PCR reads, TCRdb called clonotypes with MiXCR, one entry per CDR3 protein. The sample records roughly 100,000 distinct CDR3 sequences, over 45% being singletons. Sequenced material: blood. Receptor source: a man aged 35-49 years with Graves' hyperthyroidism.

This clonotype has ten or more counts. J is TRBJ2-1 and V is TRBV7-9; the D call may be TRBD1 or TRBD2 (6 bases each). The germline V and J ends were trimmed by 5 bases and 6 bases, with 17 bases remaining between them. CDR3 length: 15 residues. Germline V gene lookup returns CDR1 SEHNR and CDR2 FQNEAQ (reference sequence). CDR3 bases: TGTGCCAGCAGCCGAGGGGGGACTCGCCCCAATGAGCAGTTCTTC. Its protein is CASSRGGTRPNEQFF.

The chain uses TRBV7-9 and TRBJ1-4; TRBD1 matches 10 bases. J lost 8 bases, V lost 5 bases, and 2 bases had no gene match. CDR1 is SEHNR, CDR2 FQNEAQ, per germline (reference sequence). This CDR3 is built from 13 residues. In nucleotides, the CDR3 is TGTGCCAGCAGCCCGGGACAGGGGGAAAAACTGTTTTTT. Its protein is CASSPGQGEKLFF.

CDR3 nucleotides: TGTGCCAGCAGCTCGAAACCTTCCGGGACTAGCGGGGGGGAGCTGTTTTTT. This encodes CASSSKPSGTSGGELFF. The chain is built from TRBV7-8 and TRBJ2-2; 12 bases line up with TRBD2. With V trimmed by 4 bases and J by 8 bases, 11 bases remained unmatched. Per the germline V gene, CDR1 is SGHVS and CDR2 is FQNEAQ. The CDR3 spans 17 residues.

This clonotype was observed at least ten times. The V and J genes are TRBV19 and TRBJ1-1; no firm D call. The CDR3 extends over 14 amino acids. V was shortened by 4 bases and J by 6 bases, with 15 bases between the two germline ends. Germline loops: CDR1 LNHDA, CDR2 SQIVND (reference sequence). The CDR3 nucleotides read TGTGCCAGTAGTAGAGGAGATATAGCGTCTGAAGCTTTCTTT. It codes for CASSRGDIASEAFF.

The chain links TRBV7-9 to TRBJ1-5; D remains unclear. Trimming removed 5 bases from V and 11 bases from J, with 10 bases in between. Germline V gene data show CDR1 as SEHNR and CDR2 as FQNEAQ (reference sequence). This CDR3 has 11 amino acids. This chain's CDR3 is CASSAIAAQHF. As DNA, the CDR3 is TGTGCCAGCAGCGCGATAGCGGCCCAGCATTTT.

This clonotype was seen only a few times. For the CDR3, the DNA is TGTGCCAGCACCTTTAGCTTTCCCACTTATACAGGGAAAAACACTGAAGCTTTCTTT. Its translation: CASTFSFPTYTGKNTEAFF. The V gene is TRBV5-6, the J gene TRBJ1-1; weak D call: TRBD1 (6 bases). This CDR3 has 19 amino acids. The germline V gene has CDR1 SGHDT and CDR2 YYEEEE. V shed 6 bases and J shed 2 bases, with 29 bases lying between them.

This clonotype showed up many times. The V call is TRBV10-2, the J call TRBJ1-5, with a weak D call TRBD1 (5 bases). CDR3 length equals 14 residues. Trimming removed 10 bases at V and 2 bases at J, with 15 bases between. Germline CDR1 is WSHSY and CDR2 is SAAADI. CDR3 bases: TGCGCCACCGCGGTGGGACTTCGCAATCAGCCCCAGCATTTT. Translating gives CATAVGLRNQPQHF.

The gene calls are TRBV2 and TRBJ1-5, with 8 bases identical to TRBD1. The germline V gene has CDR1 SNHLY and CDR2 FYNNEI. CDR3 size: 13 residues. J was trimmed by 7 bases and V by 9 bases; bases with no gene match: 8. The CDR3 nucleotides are TGTGCCAGTCCGGGACAGGAGCCCCAGCCCCAGCATTTT. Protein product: CASPGQEPQPQHF.

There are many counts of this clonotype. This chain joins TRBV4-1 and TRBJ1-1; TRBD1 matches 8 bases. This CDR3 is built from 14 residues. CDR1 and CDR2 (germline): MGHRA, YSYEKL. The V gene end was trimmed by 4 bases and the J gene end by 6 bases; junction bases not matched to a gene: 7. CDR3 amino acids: CASSLGQGLPEAFF. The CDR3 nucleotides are TGCGCCAGCAGCCTCGGACAGGGTTTACCTGAAGCTTTCTTT.

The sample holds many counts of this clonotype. The CDR3 is CSARAYSSGGNYEQYF. The CDR3 DNA sequence: TGCAGTGCTAGAGCCTATTCTAGCGGGGGGAACTACGAGCAGTACTTC. The chain has TRBV20-1 and TRBJ2-7, with 11 bases identical to TRBD2. J lost 3 bases, V lost 1 base, and 8 bases had no gene match. The V gene's germline CDR1 is DFQATT and CDR2 SNEGSKA (reference sequence). This CDR3 has 16 residues.

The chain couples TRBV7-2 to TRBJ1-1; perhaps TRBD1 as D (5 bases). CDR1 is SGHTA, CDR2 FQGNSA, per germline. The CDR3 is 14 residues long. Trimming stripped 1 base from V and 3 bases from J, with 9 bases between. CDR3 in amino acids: CASSLVGTDTEAFF. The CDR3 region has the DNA TGTGCCAGCAGCTTAGTGGGGACGGACACTGAAGCTTTCTTT.

The CDR3 nucleotides are TGCGCCAGCAGATCCCTCGTGCGGGACGAGCAGTACTTC. This gives the protein CASRSLVRDEQYF. The chain joins TRBV10-2 to TRBJ2-7, with D tentatively TRBD2 (5 bases). This CDR3 spans 13 amino acids. Trimming removed 6 bases from V and 5 bases from J, with 14 bases in between. The germline V gene has CDR1 WSHSY and CDR2 SAAADI.

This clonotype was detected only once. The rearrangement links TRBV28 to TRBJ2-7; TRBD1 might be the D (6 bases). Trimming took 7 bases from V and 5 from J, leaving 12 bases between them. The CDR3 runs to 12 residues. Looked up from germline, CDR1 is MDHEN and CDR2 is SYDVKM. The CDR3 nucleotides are TGTGCCAGCACCCCCAGGGGTAACGAGCAGTACTTC. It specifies CASTPRGNEQYF.

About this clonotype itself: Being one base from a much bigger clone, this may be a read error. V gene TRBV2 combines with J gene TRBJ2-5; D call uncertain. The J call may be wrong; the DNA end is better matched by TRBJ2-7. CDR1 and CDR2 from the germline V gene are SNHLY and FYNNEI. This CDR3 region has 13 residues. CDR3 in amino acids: CASRSERYYEQYF. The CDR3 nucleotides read TGTGCCAGCAGGAGCGAGAGGTACTACGAGCAGTACTTC.

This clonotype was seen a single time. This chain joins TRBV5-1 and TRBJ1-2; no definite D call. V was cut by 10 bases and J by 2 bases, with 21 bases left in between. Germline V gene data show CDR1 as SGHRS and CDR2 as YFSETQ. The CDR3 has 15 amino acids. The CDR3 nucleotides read TGCGCCGCCAGCTTCGCCAGCCAGATCAACTATGGCTACACCTTC. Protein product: CAASFASQINYGYTF.

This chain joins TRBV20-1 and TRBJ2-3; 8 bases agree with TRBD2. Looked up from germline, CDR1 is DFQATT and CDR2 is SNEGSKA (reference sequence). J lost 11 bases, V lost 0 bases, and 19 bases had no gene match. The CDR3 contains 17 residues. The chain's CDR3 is CSARERGTRPILDEQYF. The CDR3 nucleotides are TGCAGTGCTAGAGAACGGGGGACTAGACCTATCTTGGATGAGCAGTATTTT.

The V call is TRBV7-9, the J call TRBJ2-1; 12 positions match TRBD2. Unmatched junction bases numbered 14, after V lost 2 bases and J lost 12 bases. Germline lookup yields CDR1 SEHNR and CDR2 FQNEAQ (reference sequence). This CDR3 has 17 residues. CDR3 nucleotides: TGTGCCAGCAGCTTACTCCCTAGCGGGGGGGGAACAGATACGCAGTTCTTC. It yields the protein CASSLLPSGGGTDTQFF.

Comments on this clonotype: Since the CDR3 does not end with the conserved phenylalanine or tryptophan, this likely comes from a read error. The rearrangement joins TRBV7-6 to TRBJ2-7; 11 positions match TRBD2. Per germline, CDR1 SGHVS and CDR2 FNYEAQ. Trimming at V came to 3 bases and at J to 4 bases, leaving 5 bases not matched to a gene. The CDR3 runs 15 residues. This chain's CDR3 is CASSLTTSGKYEQYS. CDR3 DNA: TGTGCCAGCAGCTTGACGACTAGCGGGAAATACGAGCAGTACTCC.

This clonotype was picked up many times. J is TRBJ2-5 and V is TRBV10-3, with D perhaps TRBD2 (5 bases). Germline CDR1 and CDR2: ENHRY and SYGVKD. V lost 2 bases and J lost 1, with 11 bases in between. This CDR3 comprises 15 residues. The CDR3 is CAISEGGSLQETQYF. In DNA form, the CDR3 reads TGTGCCATCAGTGAGGGAGGAAGTCTCCAAGAGACCCAGTACTTC.

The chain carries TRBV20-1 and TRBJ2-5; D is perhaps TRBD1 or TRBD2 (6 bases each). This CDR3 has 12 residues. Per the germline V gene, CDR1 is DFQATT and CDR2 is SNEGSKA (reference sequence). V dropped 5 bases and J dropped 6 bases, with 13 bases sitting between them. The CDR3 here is CSAGGGWKTQYF. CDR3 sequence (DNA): TGCAGTGCTGGAGGGGGATGGAAGACCCAGTACTTC.

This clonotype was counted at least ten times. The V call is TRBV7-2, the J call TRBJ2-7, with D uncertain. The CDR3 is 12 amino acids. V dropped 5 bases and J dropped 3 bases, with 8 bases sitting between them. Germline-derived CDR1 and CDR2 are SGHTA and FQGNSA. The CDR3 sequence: CASSVLHYEQYF. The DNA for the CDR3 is TGTGCCAGCAGCGTCCTACACTACGAGCAGTACTTC.

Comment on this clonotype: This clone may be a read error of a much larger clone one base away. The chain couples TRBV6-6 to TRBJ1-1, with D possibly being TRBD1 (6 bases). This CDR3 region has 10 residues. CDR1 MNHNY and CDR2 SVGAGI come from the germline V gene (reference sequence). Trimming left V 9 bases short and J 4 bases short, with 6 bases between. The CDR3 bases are TGTGCCAGGACAGGCACTGAAGCTTTCTTT. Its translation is CARTGTEAFF.

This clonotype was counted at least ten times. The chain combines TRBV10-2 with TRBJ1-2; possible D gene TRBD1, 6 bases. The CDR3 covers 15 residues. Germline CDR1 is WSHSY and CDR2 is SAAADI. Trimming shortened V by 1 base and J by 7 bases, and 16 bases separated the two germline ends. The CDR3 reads CASSEYVGGACGYTF. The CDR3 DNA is TGCGCCAGCAGTGAGTACGTGGGGGGCGCCTGTGGCTACACCTTC.

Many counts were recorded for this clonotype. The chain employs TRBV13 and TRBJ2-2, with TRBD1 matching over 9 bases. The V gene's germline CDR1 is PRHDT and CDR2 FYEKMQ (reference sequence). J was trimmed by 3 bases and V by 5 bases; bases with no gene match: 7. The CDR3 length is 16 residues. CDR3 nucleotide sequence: TGTGCCAGCAGCCCGGGACAGGGCCAAGACACCGGGGAGCTGTTTTTT. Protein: CASSPGQGQDTGELFF.

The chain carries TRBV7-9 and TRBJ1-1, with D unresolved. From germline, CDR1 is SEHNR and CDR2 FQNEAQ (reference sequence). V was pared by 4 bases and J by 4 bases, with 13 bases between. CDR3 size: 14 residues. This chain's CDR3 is CASSYESYGTEAFF. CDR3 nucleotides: TGTGCCAGCAGCTACGAATCCTACGGCACTGAAGCTTTCTTT. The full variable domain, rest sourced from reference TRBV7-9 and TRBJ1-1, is DTGVSQNPRHKITKRGQNVTFRCDPISEHNRLYWYRQTLGQGPEFLTYFQNEAQLEKSRLLSDRFSAERPKGSFSTLEIQRTEQGDSAMYLCASSYESYGTEAFFGQGTRLTVV.

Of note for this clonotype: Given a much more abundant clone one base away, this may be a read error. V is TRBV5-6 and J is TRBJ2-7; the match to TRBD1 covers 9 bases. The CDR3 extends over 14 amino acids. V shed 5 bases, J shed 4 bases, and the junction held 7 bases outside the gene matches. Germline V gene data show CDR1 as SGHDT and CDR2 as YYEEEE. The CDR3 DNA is TGTGCCAGCAGTTCGACAGGGGGTATGTACGAGCAGTACTTC. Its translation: CASSSTGGMYEQYF.

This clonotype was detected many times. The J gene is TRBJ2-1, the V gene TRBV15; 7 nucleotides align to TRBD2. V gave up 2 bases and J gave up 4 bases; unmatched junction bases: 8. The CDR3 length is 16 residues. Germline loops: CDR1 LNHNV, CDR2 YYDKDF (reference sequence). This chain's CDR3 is CATSRMGGSFYNEQFF. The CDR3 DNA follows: TGTGCCACCAGCAGAATGGGAGGGAGCTTTTACAATGAGCAGTTCTTC. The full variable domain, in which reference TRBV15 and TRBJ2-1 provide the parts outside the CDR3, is DAMVIQNPRYQVTQFGKPVTLSCSQTLNHNVMYWYQQKSSQAPKLLFHYYDKDFNNEADTPDNFQSRRPNTSFCFLDIRSPGLGDTAMYLCATSRMGGSFYNEQFFGPGTRLTVL.

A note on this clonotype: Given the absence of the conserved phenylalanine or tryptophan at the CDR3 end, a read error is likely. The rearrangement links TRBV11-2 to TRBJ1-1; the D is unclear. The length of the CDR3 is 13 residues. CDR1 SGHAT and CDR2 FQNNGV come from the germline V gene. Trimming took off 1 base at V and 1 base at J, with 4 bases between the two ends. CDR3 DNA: TGTGCCAGCAGCTTAGTGGGGAACACTGAAGCTTTCCTT. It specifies CASSLVGNTEAFL.